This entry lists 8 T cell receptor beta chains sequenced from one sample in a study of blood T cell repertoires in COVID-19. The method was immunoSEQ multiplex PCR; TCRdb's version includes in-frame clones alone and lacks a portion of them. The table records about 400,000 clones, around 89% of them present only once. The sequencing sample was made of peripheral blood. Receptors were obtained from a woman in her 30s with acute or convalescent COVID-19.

The CDR3 DNA reads TGTGCCAGCAGCCTGCGGGGGAGCTCCTACAATGAGCAGTTCTTC. The encoded protein is CASSLRGSSYNEQFF. This sequence joins TRBV7-8 and TRBJ2-1; 7 bases match TRBD2. V lost 5 bases, J lost 0 bases, and 4 bases stayed unmatched. CDR1 and CDR2 from the germline V gene are SGHVS and FQNEAQ. The CDR3 has 15 residues.

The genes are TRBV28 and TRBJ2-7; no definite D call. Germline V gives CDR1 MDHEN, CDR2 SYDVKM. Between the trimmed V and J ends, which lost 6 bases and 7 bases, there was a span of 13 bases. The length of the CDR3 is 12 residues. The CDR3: CASSQVVREQYF. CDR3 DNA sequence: TGTGCCAGCAGCCAGGTGGTTAGGGAGCAGTACTTC.

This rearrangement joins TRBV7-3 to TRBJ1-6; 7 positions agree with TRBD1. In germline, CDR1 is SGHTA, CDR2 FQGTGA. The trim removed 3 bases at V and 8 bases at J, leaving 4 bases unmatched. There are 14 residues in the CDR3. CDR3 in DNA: TGTGCCAGCAGCTTCGGCCAGGGGGATTCACCCCTCCACTTT. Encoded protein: CASSFGQGDSPLHF.

The CDR3 here is CGVRVGTEAFF. The DNA for the CDR3 is TGTGGGGTGCGGGTGGGCACTGAAGCTTTCTTT. The chain links TRBV6-5 to TRBJ1-1, with D uncertain. Germline V gives CDR1 MNHEY, CDR2 SVGAGI. There are 11 residues in the CDR3.

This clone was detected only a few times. The CDR3 here is CASSLLLAGDTQYF. Written as DNA, the CDR3 is TGCGCCAGCAGCTTGTTACTAGCGGGAGATACGCAGTATTTT. The chain couples TRBV5-1 to TRBJ2-3, with TRBD2 identical over 9 bases. This CDR3 comprises 14 residues. The germline gives CDR1 SGHRS, CDR2 YFSETQ. V trimming: 1 base; J trimming: 5 bases; junction bases outside the gene matches: 2.

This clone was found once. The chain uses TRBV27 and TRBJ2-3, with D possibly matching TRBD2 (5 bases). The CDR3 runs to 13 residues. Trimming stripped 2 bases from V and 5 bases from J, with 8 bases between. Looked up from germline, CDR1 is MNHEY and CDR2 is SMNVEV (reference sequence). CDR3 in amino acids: CASSLLAEDTQYF. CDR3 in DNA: TGTGCCAGCAGTTTACTAGCAGAAGATACGCAGTATTTT.

The CDR3 reads CASSDTGSGNTIYF. As DNA, the CDR3 is TGTGCCAGCAGTGATACGGGTTCTGGAAACACCATATATTTT. This chain connects TRBV6-1 to TRBJ1-3; D is unresolved. V was pared by 3 bases and J by 1 base, with 7 bases between. The CDR3 sequence is 14 residues long. The V gene's germline CDR1 is MNHNS and CDR2 SASEGT.

In DNA, the CDR3 is TGTGCCACCAGTGATCCGTCAGGGTTTACCTACAATGAGCAGTTCTTC. This codes for CATSDPSGFTYNEQFF. The chain carries TRBV24-1 and TRBJ2-1; tentative D call: TRBD1 (5 bases). The germline gives CDR1 KGHDR, CDR2 SFDVKD. With 3 bases removed from V and 2 bases from J, the gap between germline ends came to 13 bases. The CDR3 runs 16 residues.